This T cell receptor beta chain is from a study of identical twins. Note on this clonotype: Its antigen is unidentified.

Template switching added a universal primer binding site, and final cDNA carried unique molecular identifiers. TCRdb re-analysed the 5' RACE reads in MiXCR, keeping a single row per CDR3 protein. Here the sample spans some 200,000 distinct CDR3 sequences, 7.5% being singletons. V was shortened by 5 bases and J by 9 bases, with 14 bases between the two germline ends. This CDR3 has 13 amino acids. From germline, CDR1 is MDHEN and CDR2 SYDVKM. Study-level points and caveats: Findings depended on cross-sectional statistics rather than tracking the same donors. Clonotypes of the beta chain that were abundant in cord blood carried fewer insertions (memory repertoires showed none).

These data were also filed under a second study, of yellow fever vaccine responses in identical twins.

The chain carries TRBV28 and TRBJ2-1; D not certain. Specimen: memory (CD45RO+) T cells sorted from blood. This TCR was sampled from a woman younger than 35 in good health. In DNA, the CDR3 is TGTGCCAGCAGTCGCCCCCTCTCCATTGAGCAGTTCTTC. Protein sequence: CASSRPLSIEQFF.